This T cell receptor (beta chain) was sequenced for a study of PD-1 blockade in classical Hodgkin lymphoma. Notes on the study in general: Patients who responded completely had about the same baseline diversity as newly diagnosed patients. There was a significant rise in CD4+ TCR diversity by C4D1, with no such rise for CD8+.

Every patient relapsed after autologous stem cell transplantation, and brentuximab vedotin exposure varied. Assay: immunoSEQ multiplex PCR; the TCRdb copy retains only in-frame clones and omits some. This sample yields approximately 61,000 clones, of which roughly nine tenths are seen a single time; over 14% belongs to the top ten. Notes on this clone: What it recognizes is unknown.

The sequence was collected from a human donor with classical Hodgkin lymphoma. The sample here was peripheral blood mononuclear cells (PBMCs), taken at baseline.

The chain's CDR3 is CANVRGIGGYTF. CDR3 nucleotides: TGTGCCAACGTAAGAGGGATTGGTGGCTACACCTTC. The chain uses TRBV2 and TRBJ1-2; D is undetermined. The germline V gene encodes CDR1 SNHLY and CDR2 FYNNEI. V was pared by 10 bases and J by 7 bases, with 16 bases between. The CDR3 totals 12 residues. The full variable domain, in which reference TRBV2 and TRBJ1-2 provide the parts outside the CDR3, is EPEVTQTPSHQVTQMGQEVILRCVPISNHLYFYWYRQILGQKVEFLVSFYNNEISEKSEIFDDQFSVERPDGSNFTLKIRSTKLEDSAMYFCANVRGIGGYTFGSGTRLTVV.